A selection of T cell receptor beta chains follows, all from one sample in a study of cytomegalovirus exposure and HLA in healthy donors. TCRdb's table, derived via immunoSEQ multiplex PCR, lists solely in-frame clones and lacks some. The sample includes some 180,000 clones, more than 65% seen only once; the top ten take 1% to 1.5%. The specimen sequenced was PBMCs. The receptors were sampled from a girl aged 2 to 9 in good health and CMV-seropositive. CDR3s include the opening cysteine and the closing phenylalanine or tryptophan. The order of the fields is clone size, J gene, D gene, V gene, CDR3 protein, CDR3 DNA. A D gene is named only where the DNA matches it firmly. Clone size, where shown, is once, few, many, or a class for clones that have expanded.

clone_size: -; j_call: TRBJ1-3; d_call: -; v_call: TRBV14; cdr3_aa: CASSHTAAGNTIYF; cdr3_nt: TGTGCCAGCAGCCATACAGCCGCTGGAAACACCATATATTTT
clone_size: -; j_call: TRBJ2-1; d_call: -; v_call: TRBV5-8; cdr3_aa: CASSRSYNEQFF; cdr3_nt: TGTGCCAGCAGCCGTTCCTACAATGAGCAGTTCTTC
clone_size: -; j_call: TRBJ2-3; d_call: TRBD2; v_call: TRBV11-2; cdr3_aa: CASSPISGRAGNTQYF; cdr3_nt: TGTGCCAGCAGCCCAATTAGCGGGAGGGCCGGAAATACGCAGTATTTT
clone_size: -; j_call: TRBJ1-5; d_call: TRBD1; v_call: TRBV9; cdr3_aa: CASSPGGSNQPQHF; cdr3_nt: TGTGCCAGCAGCCCAGGGGGGAGCAATCAGCCCCAGCATTTT
clone_size: -; j_call: TRBJ2-7; d_call: TRBD1; v_call: TRBV2; cdr3_aa: CASRNRDSSYEQYF; cdr3_nt: TGTGCCAGCAGGAACCGGGACAGCTCCTACGAGCAGTACTTC
clone_size: -; j_call: TRBJ2-2; d_call: TRBD1; v_call: TRBV9; cdr3_aa: CASNTPPGQEATGELFF; cdr3_nt: TGTGCCAGCAACACTCCCCCGGGACAGGAAGCCACCGGGGAGCTGTTTTTT
clone_size: -; j_call: TRBJ2-1; d_call: -; v_call: TRBV5-1; cdr3_aa: CASSSGPGRNEQFF; cdr3_nt: TGCGCCAGCAGCTCCGGACCAGGGCGCAATGAGCAGTTCTTC
clone_size: once; j_call: TRBJ1-1; d_call: -; v_call: TRBV2; cdr3_aa: CASRKRGFRGDTEAFF; cdr3_nt: TGTGCCAGCCGAAAGCGGGGGTTTAGAGGGGACACTGAAGCTTTCTTT
clone_size: few; j_call: TRBJ1-4; d_call: TRBD1; v_call: TRBV7-6; cdr3_aa: CASSPWTGGNEKLFF; cdr3_nt: TGTGCCAGCAGCCCTTGGACAGGGGGGAATGAAAAACTGTTTTTT
clone_size: -; j_call: TRBJ1-2; d_call: -; v_call: TRBV5-6; cdr3_aa: CASSLGRGGYGYTF; cdr3_nt: TGTGCCAGCAGCTTGGGTCGAGGGGGCTATGGCTACACCTTC
clone_size: -; j_call: TRBJ2-7; d_call: TRBD2; v_call: TRBV30; cdr3_aa: CAWGFGGAYEQYF; cdr3_nt: TGTGCCTGGGGATTTGGGGGGGCCTACGAGCAGTACTTC